This T cell receptor beta chain was profiled in a study of shared clonotypes between healthy human individuals (dated by TCRdb to about 2020). At the level of the whole study: The cohort comprised a couple of women and a few men aged 18 to 49 years. To increase sequencing depth and limit assay-specific biases, TCR repertoire library preparation and sequencing were carried out by different laboratories using diverse techniques. Blood TCR repertoires of about five healthy adults were deeply sequenced to estimate repertoire size and the extent of clonotype sharing between individuals. Between about 0.94 and 8.9 billion PBMCs per donor were obtained by leukapheresis. Per donor, three plates each were used for CD4 naive and CD4 memory, two for CD8 naive, and one for CD8 memory.

The donors were healthy, HIV-negative adults who had no recently reported acute infections or vaccinations. Every donor was a Caucasian adult living in Nashville, Tennessee, USA. CD8 memory samples consisted of magnetically selected CD45RO+ cells combined with CCR7-negative CD45RA+ effector memory (TemRA) cells. Blood was obtained by leukapheresis, after which PBMCs were separated by Ficoll-Histopaque density gradient centrifugation and cryopreserved in liquid nitrogen vapor phase. Purity and quantity of every magnetically sorted T cell population were checked by analytical flow cytometry. From each sorted fraction, genomic DNA was isolated and quantified by UV absorbance on a Nanodrop 2000c. TCR CDR3 regions were amplified from genomic DNA by multiplex PCR using the deep immunoSEQ assay. For each cell subset, the extracted genomic DNA was distributed evenly across all wells of several immunoSEQ 96-well plates, and each plate served as one replicate. For sorted subsets, 200 to 250 ng of genomic DNA, equivalent to roughly 30,000 T cell genomes, went into each replicate PCR. The purified libraries were quantified using a Qubit 3.0 fluorometer, sized with a Bioanalyzer 2100, and then quantified again using the KAPA Library Quantification kit. Each immunoSEQ 96-well plate was sequenced on its own single-read 150-cycle Illumina NextSeq 550 flow cell. Concerning the study's data processing: Because the immunoSEQ output included only junctional sequences and no quality scores, the filtering could not be the same as the filtering used for full-length reads. Sequences were annotated with PyIR, a Python wrapper for IgBLAST v1.9, and V/J genes and CDR3 were assigned using IMGT germline references. Reads were removed for weak V/J assignments (E-value above 1e-6), missing CDR3, stop codons, out-of-frame junctions, or ambiguous translated residues. V3J clonotypes were defined as sequences sharing an identical inferred V gene, J gene, and CDR3 amino acid sequence. Percentage overlap between repertoires was computed as shared unique clonotypes divided by the size of the smaller repertoire. RTK rarefaction, the Chao1 estimator, and Recon v2.1 estimates of unobserved clonotypes were used to assess repertoire richness. For all TCRbeta clonotypes obtained by the gDNA method from a few donors, generation probabilities were computed with OLGA. Entries here come from immuneACCESS through TCRdb and include only in-frame sequences with V and J called. Some clones fail to appear in such tables; in the studies checked, an unresolved V gene covers under half of the shortfall, and the cause of the remainder is unknown. V, J and clone size were drawn from that table, and D and trimming were deduced from the DNA. Recorded for this sample are just over 95,000 clones; under 70% of them occurred a single time. The biggest ten clones account for more than 40% of the sample.

From the cysteine through the phenylalanine, the CDR3 covers 15 amino acids. Only the CDR3 region is kept as DNA, spanning 45 bases read in frame from base 1. V has 1 base trimmed and J has 3 bases trimmed; junction bases matching no gene number 3. The germline V gene yields SGHTA for CDR1 and FQGNSA for CDR2. Beyond this particular receptor, the publication reports: Pairwise subsampling indicated that sequencing depth was expected to affect the degree of clonotype sharing among donors. Sampling was limited to blood, and TCR repertoires in tissue likely differ from TCR repertoires in blood. Even with the large sequencing depth, rarefaction of the sorted-subset datasets indicated that sequencing was incomplete. Sharing across a few donors was observed for about 5% of naive CD4, about 4% of naive CD8, 2.3% of memory CD4, and around 0.44% of memory CD8 clonotypes. Because the study included a small number of donors, the genetic and exposure-history diversity represented was limited. Compared with non-shared clonotypes, the clonotypes found in all four sorted-subset donors had higher generation probabilities. Naive subsets generally had larger estimated clonotype richness than memory subsets did.

This clone was observed a single time. The antigen this receptor binds is unknown. No much larger clonotype is one base removed from it; base qualities were not supplied. A single read offers scant evidence. This receptor was taken from a young man in good health. The receptor chain draws on TRBV7-2 and TRBJ2-1; TRBD2 aligns with 7 central bases. The sample taken for sequencing was memory CD8+ T cells sorted from blood. The cell subset or site tag for this specimen amounts to: CD45RO+ cells pooled with CCR7-negative TemRA cells. The DNA is as follows: TGTGCCAGCAGCTTAGGCGGGAGTAACTACAATGAGCAGTTCTTC. Its product reads: CASSLGGSNYNEQFF.